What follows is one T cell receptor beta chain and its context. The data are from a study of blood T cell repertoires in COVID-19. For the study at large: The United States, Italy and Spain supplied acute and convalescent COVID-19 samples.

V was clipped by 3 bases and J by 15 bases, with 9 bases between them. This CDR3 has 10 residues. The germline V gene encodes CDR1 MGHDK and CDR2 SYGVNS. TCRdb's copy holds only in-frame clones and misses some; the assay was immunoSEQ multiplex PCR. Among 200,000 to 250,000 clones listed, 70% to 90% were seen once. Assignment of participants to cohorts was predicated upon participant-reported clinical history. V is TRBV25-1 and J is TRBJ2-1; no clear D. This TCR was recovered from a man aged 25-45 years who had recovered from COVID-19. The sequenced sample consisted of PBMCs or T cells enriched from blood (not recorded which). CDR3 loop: CASSDRMLFF. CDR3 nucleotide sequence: TGTGCCAGCAGTGACAGGATGCTGTTCTTC. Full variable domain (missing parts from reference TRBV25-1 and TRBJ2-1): EADIYQTPRYLVIGTGKKITLECSQTMGHDKMYWYQQDPGMELHLIHYSYGVNSTEKGDLSSESTVSRIRTEHFPLTLESARPSHTSQYLCASSDRMLFFGPGTRLTVL.